This T cell receptor beta chain was found in a study of beta chain features in type 1 diabetes. For the study at large: Patients did not differ from healthy donors in age, gender or cell yield. The study examined around 100 million sorted cells across all samples.

One heparinised draw, averaging around 0.12 L, was taken per donor. Germline values: CDR1 MNHEY, CDR2 SMNVEV (reference sequence). The CDR3 is 16 amino acids. After removal of 5 bases from V and 3 bases from J, the junction contained 11 bases not matched to a gene. Study results and limitations: Whether HLA type influences TCRB rearrangement remained unresolved here.

cDNA synthesis used the whole RNA isolate, giving expressed TCRB sequences. This table comes from immunoSEQ multiplex PCR, and its TCRdb copy is limited to in-frame clones, with some not included. The sample has 350,000 to 400,000 clones, about 15% seen once. Details on this clone: Its antigen is still unknown.

The sample taken for sequencing was naive CD4+ T cells from blood. This sequence joins TRBV27 and TRBJ2-5; 8 bases agree with TRBD1. The clonotype comes from a woman between 18 and 29 years old in good health. CDR3 in amino acids: CASSLYRGAVEETQYF. The DNA for the CDR3 is TGTGCCAGCAGTCTTTACAGGGGGGCTGTTGAAGAGACCCAGTACTTC.